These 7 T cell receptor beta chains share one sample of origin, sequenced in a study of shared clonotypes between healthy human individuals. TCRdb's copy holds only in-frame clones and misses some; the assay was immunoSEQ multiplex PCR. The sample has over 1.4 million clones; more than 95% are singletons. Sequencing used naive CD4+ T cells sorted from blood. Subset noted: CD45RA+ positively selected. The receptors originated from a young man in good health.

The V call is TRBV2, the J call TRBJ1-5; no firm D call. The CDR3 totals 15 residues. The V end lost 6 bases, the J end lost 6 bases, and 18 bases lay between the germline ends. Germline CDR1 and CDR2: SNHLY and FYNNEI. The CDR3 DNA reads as TGTGCCAGCAGCGAATTCTCTACTTCGGGTCAGCCCCAGCATTTT. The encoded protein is CASSEFSTSGQPQHF.

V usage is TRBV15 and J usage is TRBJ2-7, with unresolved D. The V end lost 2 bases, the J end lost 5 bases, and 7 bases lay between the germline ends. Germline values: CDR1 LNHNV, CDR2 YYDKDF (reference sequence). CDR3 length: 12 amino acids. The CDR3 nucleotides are TGTGCCACCAGCAGAAAGGGCAACGAGCAGTACTTC. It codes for CATSRKGNEQYF.

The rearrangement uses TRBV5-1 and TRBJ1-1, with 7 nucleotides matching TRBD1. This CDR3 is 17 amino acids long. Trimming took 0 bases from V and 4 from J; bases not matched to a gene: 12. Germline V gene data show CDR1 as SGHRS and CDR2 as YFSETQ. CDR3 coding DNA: TGCGCCAGCAGCTTGGAGGACAGGACTGGTGTAGGCACTGAAGCTTTCTTT. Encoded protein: CASSLEDRTGVGTEAFF.

This chain's CDR3 is CASSQGQGNDNQPQHF. The CDR3, as DNA: TGCGCCAGCAGCCAAGGACAGGGGAATGACAATCAGCCCCAGCATTTT. The V gene is TRBV4-1, the J gene TRBJ1-5; 8 positions agree with TRBD1. Germline assignment: CDR1 MGHRA and CDR2 YSYEKL. The CDR3 loop spans 16 amino acids. V lost 1 base to trimming and J lost 3 bases; unmatched junction nucleotides: 5.

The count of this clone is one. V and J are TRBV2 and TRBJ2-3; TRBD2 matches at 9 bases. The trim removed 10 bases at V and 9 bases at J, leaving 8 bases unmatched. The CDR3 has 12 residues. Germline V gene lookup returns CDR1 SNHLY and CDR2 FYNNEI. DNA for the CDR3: TGTGCCAAATCCGGGACTAGCTCCACGCAGTATTTT. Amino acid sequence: CAKSGTSSTQYF.

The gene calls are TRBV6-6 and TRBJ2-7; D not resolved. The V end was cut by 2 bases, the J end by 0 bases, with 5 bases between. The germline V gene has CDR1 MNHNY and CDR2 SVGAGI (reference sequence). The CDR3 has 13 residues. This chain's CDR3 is CASSYRSSYEQYF. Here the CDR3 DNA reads TGTGCCAGCAGTTACAGGAGCTCCTACGAGCAGTACTTC.

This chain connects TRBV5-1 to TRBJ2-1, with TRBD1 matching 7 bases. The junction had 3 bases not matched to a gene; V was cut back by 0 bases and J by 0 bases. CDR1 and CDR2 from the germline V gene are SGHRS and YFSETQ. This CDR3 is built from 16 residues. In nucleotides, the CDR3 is TGCGCCAGCAGCTTGGGACAGGGCCTCTCCTACAATGAGCAGTTCTTC. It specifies CASSLGQGLSYNEQFF. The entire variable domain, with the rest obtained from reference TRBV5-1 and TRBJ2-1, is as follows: KAGVTQTPRYLIKTRGQQVTLSCSPISGHRSVSWYQQTPGQGLQFLFEYFSETQRNKGNFPGRFSGRQFSNSRSEMNVSTLELGDSALYLCASSLGQGLSYNEQFFGPGTRLTVL.